This paragraph covers one TCR beta chain sequence. This clonotype was counted many times. This clone's antigen is unknown. Nothing much larger sits one base from this clone, and base qualities are not available. TCR beta CDR3 regions were amplified from RNA transcripts for repertoire sequencing. HTBI primers and the Qiagen OneStep RT-PCR kit were used in a first-round RT-PCR, which was followed by a second-round multiplex PCR, size selection and purification. Libraries were sequenced on an Illumina HiSeq2000 using paired-end 100 bp reads. The paper's data handling went like this. Reads were processed with SOAPnuke, discarding reads with adapters, uncalled bases, mean Phred below 15, or no exact constant-primer or identifier match. COPE v1.2.5 was used to merge high-quality paired reads. Each unique nucleotide sequence was treated as a clonotype, and MiTCR v1.1 was used to align the clonotypes to the IMGT TRB V, D and J references. Only V-J combinations with frequency above 0.0001 were analysed, covering over 99% of repertoires. A TCR clonal expansion and chaos score per V-J combination was defined as the ratio of F50 clonal expansion to chaos observed in the TCRdist matrix. Welch's t-statistics and random forest were used to reduce features to approximately 13 V-J combinations, which were fed into a naive Bayes classifier. The similarity between thyroid and blood repertoires was quantified using the Morisita-Horn index. Starting from the raw public reads, TCRdb applied fastp trimming at Q25, assembled clones with MiXCR and retained in-frame beta chains. Rows with one shared CDR3 protein collapse into an entry with the most common genes and DNA. The V and J calls here are based on TCRdb, not the publication. This sample is represented by about 210,000 distinct CDR3 sequences; over 25% of them were singletons. The ten largest account for 8.5% to 9.5% of the sample.

This specimen comes from a study of Graves' ophthalmopathy and Graves' hyperthyroidism (dated by TCRdb to the late 2010s). Regarding the complete study: Peripheral blood was collected before any treatment was given, at the time of initial diagnosis. The study used signatures of the TCR beta repertoire to tell Graves' ophthalmopathy apart from Graves' hyperthyroidism and to predict which patients would progress to ophthalmopathy. In total, 135 blood samples were TCR-sequenced: 40 to 45 ophthalmopathy, over 70 hyperthyroidism and some 17 hyperthyroidism-to-ophthalmopathy patients. To explore V-J signatures distinguishing ophthalmopathy from hyperthyroidism, a discovery set of approximately 100 patients (more than 40 ophthalmopathy, roughly 56 stable hyperthyroidism) was enrolled. The independent validation cohort included about 20 hyperthyroidism patients plus 17 patients who later progressed from hyperthyroidism to ophthalmopathy. T-cell repertoires of thyroid tissue and blood were compared in six or seven hyperthyroidism patients. Following sample collection, hyperthyroidism patients were given methimazole at a starting dose of 30 mg daily, and ophthalmopathy patients were given high-dose intravenous methylprednisolone. The 90 or so discovery patients were randomly split 7:3 into training and test sets.

The CDR3 runs 15 residues from the cysteine to the phenylalanine. Just CDR3 DNA is preserved here, 45 bases in frame from base 1. V is cut back by 5 bases and J by 7 bases, with 11 bases in the junction unmatched. The germline V gene specifies MNHNS as CDR1 and SASEGT as CDR2. Broader findings and caveats from the paper: In validation, the model predicted ophthalmopathy progression with over 60% sensitivity and roughly 72% specificity; 12 predicted patients were CT-confirmed with GO in a median of approximately 6.5 months. No statistical method was used to predetermine the sample size, and group allocation was not hidden from the investigators. Most expanded thyroid clonotypes with frequency above 0.001 were also detected in blood, suggesting blood repertoires may reflect the thyroid immune response. In cross-validation, the 13-signature model distinguished ophthalmopathy from stable hyperthyroidism with 87.88% sensitivity and 81% to 82% specificity, while in the test set the corresponding values were about 80% and 75%.

The ophthalmopathy patients had moderately to severely active disease, with a Clinical Activity Score of 3 or higher, a NOSPECS grade of 4 or higher, and a disease duration of less than 3 months. Patients were excluded if they had other autoimmune diseases, uncontrolled infections, pregnancy or lactation. Clinical symptoms, serum thyroxine, TRAb, thyroid ultrasound and orbital computed tomography formed the basis of the diagnosis. Using Ficoll-Paque density gradient centrifugation, PBMCs were isolated from over 8.5 ml of fresh peripheral blood. Total RNA was extracted with Trizol reagent and quality-checked on an Agilent 2100 Bioanalyzer.

The chain was built from TRBV6-1 and TRBJ2-5, with 9 middle bases fitting TRBD2. The sequence was obtained from a man in his forties or fifties with Graves' ophthalmopathy. Donor details come from another sample of the same person, matched by shared clones. The material sequenced was peripheral blood. CDR3 reads: CASSSLSSGKVTQYF. The DNA is TGTGCCAGCAGTAGCCTGTCTAGCGGGAAGGTGACCCAGTACTTC.